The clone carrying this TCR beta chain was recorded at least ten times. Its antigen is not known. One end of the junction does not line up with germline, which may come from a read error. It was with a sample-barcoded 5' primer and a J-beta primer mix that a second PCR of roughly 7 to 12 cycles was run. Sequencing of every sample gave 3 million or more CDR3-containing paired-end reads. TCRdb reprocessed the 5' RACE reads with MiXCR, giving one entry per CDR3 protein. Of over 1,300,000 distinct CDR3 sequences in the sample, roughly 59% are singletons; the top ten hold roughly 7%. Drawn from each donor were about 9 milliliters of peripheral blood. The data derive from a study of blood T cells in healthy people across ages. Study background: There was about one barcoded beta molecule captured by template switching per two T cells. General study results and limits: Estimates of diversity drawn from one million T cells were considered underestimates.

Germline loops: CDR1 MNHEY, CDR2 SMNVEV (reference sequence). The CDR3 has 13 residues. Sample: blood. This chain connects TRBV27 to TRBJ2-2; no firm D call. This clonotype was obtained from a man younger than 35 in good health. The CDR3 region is CASTSKESGELFF. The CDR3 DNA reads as TGTGCCAGCACCTCTAAAGAATCCGGAGAGCTGTTTTTT.